What follows describes a single TCR beta chain. Its antigen is unknown. This record comes from a study of shared clonotypes between healthy human individuals. On the study more broadly: The plates for each donor numbered three CD4 naive, three CD4 memory, two CD8 naive and one CD8 memory.

Study observations and caveats: Shared across a few donors were around 5% of the naive CD4 clonotypes. Clonotype sharing among donors, it was expected, would be affected by sequencing depth.

Source study methods: Filtering differed, since immunoSEQ gave only junction sequences and no quality scores. Profiled with immunoSEQ multiplex PCR; TCRdb holds only in-frame clones, not every one. V and J calls and clone size are those listed in that table; D and trimming were worked out from the DNA. The profile covers approximately 1,000,000 clones, with approximately 78% appearing a single time and 0.52% taken by the ten largest. This CDR3 spans 14 amino acids. Germline-derived CDR1 and CDR2 are SGHRS and YFSETQ. Trimming left V 4 bases short and J 9 bases short, with 17 bases between. Sequencing was carried out using memory CD4+ T cells from PBMCs. As to subset: CD45RA-negative fraction. The genes are TRBV5-1 and TRBJ1-5; tentative D call: TRBD1 (5 bases). This clonotype originated in a man aged 18 to 30 in good health. Some clones in this sample may be carry-over from other donors' samples. The CDR3 region is CASSLGAPSGPQHF. The CDR3 region has the DNA TGCGCCAGCAGCCTAGGGGCCCCCTCGGGGCCCCAGCATTTT.